What follows are 5 T cell receptor beta chains derived from one specimen sequenced in a study of PD-1 blockade in classical Hodgkin lymphoma. Time point: newly diagnosed, previously untreated cHL patient sample. Measured with immunoSEQ multiplex PCR; TCRdb has only the in-frame clones, and not every one. Here the sample spans some 27,000 clones, more than 85% being singletons. Specimen: peripheral blood mononuclear cells (PBMCs). These receptors were obtained from a human donor with classical Hodgkin lymphoma.

For the CDR3, the DNA is TGCGCCAGCAAAATCGGGGGGCTAGCCGGCGATACGCAGTATTTT. Protein: CASKIGGLAGDTQYF. V usage is TRBV5-1 and J usage is TRBJ2-3; possibly TRBD2 for D (7 bases). V lost 6 bases, J lost 6 bases, and 20 bases lay in between. The CDR3 length is 15 residues. Germline V gene lookup returns CDR1 SGHRS and CDR2 YFSETQ. The entire variable domain, with the rest obtained from reference TRBV5-1 and TRBJ2-3, is as follows: KAGVTQTPRYLIKTRGQQVTLSCSPISGHRSVSWYQQTPGQGLQFLFEYFSETQRNKGNFPGRFSGRQFSNSRSEMNVSTLELGDSALYLCASKIGGLAGDTQYFGPGTRLTVL.

CDR3 DNA sequence: TGTGCCAGCAGCCCAACAATCGGGGTTATTCAGCCCCAGCATTTT. Translation: CASSPTIGVIQPQHF. This chain joins TRBV7-2 and TRBJ1-5; D is unclear. The CDR3 sequence is 15 residues long. The V end was cut by 5 bases, the J end by 6 bases, with 17 bases between. The germline gives CDR1 SGHTA, CDR2 FQGNSA.

The genes are TRBV10-1 and TRBJ2-1, with D possibly matching TRBD1 (5 bases). The V end was cut by 8 bases, the J end by 4 bases, with 12 bases between. This CDR3 contains 13 residues. Germline assignment: CDR1 WNHNN and CDR2 SYGVQD (reference sequence). CDR3 DNA sequence: TGCGCCAGCGCCAGGACACTATACAATGAGCAGTTCTTC. It encodes CASARTLYNEQFF.

The chain carries TRBV7-2 and TRBJ1-3; D unclear. The CDR3 is 15 amino acids. CDR1 and CDR2 from the germline V gene are SGHTA and FQGNSA. Between the trimmed V and J ends, which lost 4 bases and 0 bases, there was a span of 10 bases. CDR3: CASSSSGLSGNTIYF. The CDR3 bases are TGTGCCAGCAGCTCAAGCGGGCTCTCTGGAAACACCATATATTTT.

This chain joins TRBV10-3 and TRBJ2-5; maybe TRBD2 (6 bases). Germline values: CDR1 ENHRY, CDR2 SYGVKD. The V end lost 5 bases, the J end lost 2 bases, and 12 bases lay between the germline ends. This CDR3 comprises 14 residues. As DNA, the CDR3 is TGTGCCATCAGTTTAACTAGCTATCAAGAGACCCAGTACTTC. This translates into CAISLTSYQETQYF.